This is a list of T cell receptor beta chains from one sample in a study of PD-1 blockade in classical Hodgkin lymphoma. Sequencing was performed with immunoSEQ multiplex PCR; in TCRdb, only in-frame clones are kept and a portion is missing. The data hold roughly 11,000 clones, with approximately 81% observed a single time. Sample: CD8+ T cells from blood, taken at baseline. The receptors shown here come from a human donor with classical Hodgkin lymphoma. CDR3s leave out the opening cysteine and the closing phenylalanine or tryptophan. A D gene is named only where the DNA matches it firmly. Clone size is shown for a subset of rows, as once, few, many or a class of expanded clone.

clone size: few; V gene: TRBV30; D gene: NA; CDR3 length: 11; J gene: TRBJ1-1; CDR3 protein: AWSVIGGAEAF
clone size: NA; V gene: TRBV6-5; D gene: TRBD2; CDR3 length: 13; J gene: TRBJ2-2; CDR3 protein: ASSTGTISPGELF
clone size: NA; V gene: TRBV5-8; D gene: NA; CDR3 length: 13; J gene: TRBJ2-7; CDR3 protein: ASSFTGTSTYEQY
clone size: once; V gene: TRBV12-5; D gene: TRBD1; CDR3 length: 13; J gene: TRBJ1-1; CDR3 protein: ASGLWTGVNTEAF
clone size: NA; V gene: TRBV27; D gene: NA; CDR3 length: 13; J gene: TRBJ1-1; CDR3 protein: ASSFTDGMNTEAF
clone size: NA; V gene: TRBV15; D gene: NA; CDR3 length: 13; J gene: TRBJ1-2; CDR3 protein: ATSRDMYLNYGYT
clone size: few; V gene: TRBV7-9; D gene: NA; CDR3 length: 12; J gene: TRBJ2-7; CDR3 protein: ASSFSSAAYEQY
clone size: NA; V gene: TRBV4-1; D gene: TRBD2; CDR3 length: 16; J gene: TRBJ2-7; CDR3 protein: ASSQEPPLADYPYEQY
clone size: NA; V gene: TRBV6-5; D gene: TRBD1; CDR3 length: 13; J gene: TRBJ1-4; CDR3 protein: ASSYSGRGDEKLF
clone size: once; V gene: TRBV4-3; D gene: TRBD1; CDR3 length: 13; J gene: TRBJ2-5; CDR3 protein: ASSRDRGILETQY
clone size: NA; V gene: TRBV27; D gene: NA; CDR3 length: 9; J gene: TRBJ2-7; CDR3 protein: ASSLGYEQY
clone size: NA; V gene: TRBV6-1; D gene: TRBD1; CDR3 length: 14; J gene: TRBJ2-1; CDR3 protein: ASSEEEGQGHNEQF
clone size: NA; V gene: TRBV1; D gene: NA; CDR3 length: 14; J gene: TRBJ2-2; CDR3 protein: TSSQKTSGNTGELF
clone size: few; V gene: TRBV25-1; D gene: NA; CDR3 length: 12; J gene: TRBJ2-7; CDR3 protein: ASSESGRHYEQY
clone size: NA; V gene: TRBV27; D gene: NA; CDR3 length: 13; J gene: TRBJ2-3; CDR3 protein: ASSPYNGPVDTQY
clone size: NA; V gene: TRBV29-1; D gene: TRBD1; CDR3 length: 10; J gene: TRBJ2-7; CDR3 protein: STWDSSYEQY
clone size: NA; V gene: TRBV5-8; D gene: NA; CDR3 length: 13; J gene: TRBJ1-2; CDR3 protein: ASSQDRPSMVGYT
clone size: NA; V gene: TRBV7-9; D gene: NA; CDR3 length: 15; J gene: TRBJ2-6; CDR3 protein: ASSLARGRAGANVLT
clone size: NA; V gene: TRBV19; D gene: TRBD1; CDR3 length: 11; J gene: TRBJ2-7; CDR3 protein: ASSIGQDYEQY
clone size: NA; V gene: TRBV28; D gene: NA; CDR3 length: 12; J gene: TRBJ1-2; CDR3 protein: ASSLGTGNYGYT
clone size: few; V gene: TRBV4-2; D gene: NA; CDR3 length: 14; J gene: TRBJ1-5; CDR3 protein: ASSQGWTLSNQPQH
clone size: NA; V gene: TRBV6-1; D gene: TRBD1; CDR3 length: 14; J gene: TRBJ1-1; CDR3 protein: ASSDHLGTGGTEAF
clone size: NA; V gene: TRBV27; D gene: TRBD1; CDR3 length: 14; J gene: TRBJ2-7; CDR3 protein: ASSITPGQSSYEQY
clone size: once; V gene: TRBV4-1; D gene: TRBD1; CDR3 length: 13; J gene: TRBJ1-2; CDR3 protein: ASSQVTGGNYGYT
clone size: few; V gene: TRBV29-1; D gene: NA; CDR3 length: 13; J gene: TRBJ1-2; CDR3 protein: SVEVGDRQIYGYT
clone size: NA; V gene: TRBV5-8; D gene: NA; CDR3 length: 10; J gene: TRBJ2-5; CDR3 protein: ASSFGRETQY
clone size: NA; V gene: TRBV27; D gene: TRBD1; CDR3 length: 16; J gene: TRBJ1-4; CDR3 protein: ASSPSGTGAWQGEKLF
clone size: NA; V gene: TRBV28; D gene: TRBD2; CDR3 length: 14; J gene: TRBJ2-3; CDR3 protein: ASSSPTSEGTDTQY
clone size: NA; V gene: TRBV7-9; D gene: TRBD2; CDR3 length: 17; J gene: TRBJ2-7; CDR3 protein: ASSRGSLAGGPSPGEQY